Listed here are 3 T cell receptor beta chains from one sample, sequenced in a study of T cells in Graves' hyperthyroidism and ophthalmopathy. Amplification targeted TCR beta CDR3 regions from RNA transcripts. TCR CDR3 underwent first-round RT-PCR with the HTBI primer set. TCRdb processed the multiplex PCR reads anew with MiXCR; each CDR3 protein has one entry. This sample has fewer than 650,000 distinct CDR3 sequences, with 14% found just once. The sequencing input was blood. The source of these receptors is a woman aged 18-29 years with Graves' ophthalmopathy.

This clonotype was counted between two and nine times. The chain is built from TRBV29-1 and TRBJ2-7; 11 bases are a match to TRBD2. V gave up 7 bases and J gave up 5 bases; unmatched junction bases: 7. CDR3 length: 13 residues. The germline gives CDR1 SQVTM, CDR2 ANQGSEA. In DNA form, the CDR3 reads TGCAGCGCCATAGCGGGAGGGCCCCACGAGCAGTACTTC. It encodes CSAIAGGPHEQYF.

This clonotype was detected ten times or more. This sequence joins TRBV6-1 and TRBJ1-2; unclear D gene. The CDR3 has 15 amino acids. Per the germline V gene, CDR1 is MNHNS and CDR2 is SASEGT. V was shortened by 5 bases and J by 7 bases, with 20 bases between the two germline ends. The CDR3 is CASSSDHDMVSGYTF. CDR3 DNA sequence: TGTGCCAGCAGTTCCGACCACGACATGGTATCTGGCTACACCTTC.

This clonotype was recorded at least ten times. The gene calls are TRBV2 and TRBJ1-5, with TRBD1 matching over 8 bases. J lost 7 bases, V lost 0 bases, and 5 bases had no gene match. CDR3 length equals 15 residues. Germline V gene lookup returns CDR1 SNHLY and CDR2 FYNNEI. The CDR3 nucleotides are TGTGCCAGCAGTGAAGCGCAGGACAGGGCGCAGCCCCAGCATTTT. Encoded protein: CASSEAQDRAQPQHF.